This is a list of T cell receptor beta chains from one sample in a study of shared clonotypes between healthy human individuals. This table comes from immunoSEQ multiplex PCR, and its TCRdb copy is limited to in-frame clones, with some not included. The table lists 450,000 to 500,000 clones, less than 80% of them singletons, with about 12% in the top ten. What was sequenced was PBMCs. The receptors come from a woman in her thirties or forties in good health. Some clones in this sample may be carry-over from other donors' samples. The CDR3 runs from the conserved cysteine through the conserved F or W. The D gene is left open where the match is weak. Clone size is not always given. Where it is, it says once, few, many or a class for expanded clones.

J | size | V | D | DNA | CDR3
TRBJ1-1 | once | TRBV15 | - | TGTGCCACCAGCCGCTCGACAGAGAACACTGAAGCTTTCTTT | CATSRSTENTEAFF
TRBJ2-1 | - | TRBV5-1 | TRBD1 | TGCGCCAGCAGCCGGGACAGCTACAATGAGCAGTTCTTC | CASSRDSYNEQFF
TRBJ1-4 | - | TRBV4-1 | - | TGCGCCAGCAGCCAAGAAAACTATATGGGGGAAAAACTGTTTTTT | CASSQENYMGEKLFF
TRBJ2-7 | - | TRBV9 | - | TGTGCCAGCAGCCCGGCCGGGACCCCAGTACACTACGAGCAGTACTTC | CASSPAGTPVHYEQYF
TRBJ2-1 | once | TRBV5-4 | - | TGTGCCAGCAACCGAGGTGGGGACAACTACAATGAGCAGTTCTTC | CASNRGGDNYNEQFF
TRBJ1-5 | - | TRBV6-1 | TRBD1 | TGTGCCAGCAGTGGGGACAGGGGTGGCGGTAGCAATCAGCCCCAGCATTTT | CASSGDRGGGSNQPQHF
TRBJ2-7 | - | TRBV7-9 | TRBD1 | TGTGCCAGCAGCTTAGCGTTGGGACAGAGGTACGAGCAGTACTTC | CASSLALGQRYEQYF
TRBJ2-2 | - | TRBV6-6 | TRBD2 | TGTGCCAGCAGTTTCCCGGGGGGGGGAGCCGGGGAGCTGTTTTTT | CASSFPGGGAGELFF
TRBJ2-3 | - | TRBV27 | TRBD2 | TGTGCCAGCAGTTTGGAAGGGCCGGGGCTAGCGGATCACACAGATACGCAGTATTTT | CASSLEGPGLADHTDTQYF
TRBJ1-2 | - | TRBV11-2 | - | TGTGCCAGCAGCTTAGGGGGGAGGAGGGGTTCCCACTATGGCTACACCTTC | CASSLGGRRGSHYGYTF
TRBJ1-4 | - | TRBV6-1 | - | TGTGCCAGCAGTGATCCGGACCCCAACAATGAAAAACTGTTTTTT | CASSDPDPNNEKLFF
TRBJ1-1 | - | TRBV4-2 | - | TGTGCCAGCAGCCAAGATGGCCATAAGAACACTGAAGCTTTCTTT | CASSQDGHKNTEAFF
TRBJ2-7 | - | TRBV28 | - | TGTGCCAGCAGTTTGTCAGCCGGGTACGAGCAGTACTTC | CASSLSAGYEQYF
TRBJ2-7 | - | TRBV14 | - | TGTGCCAGCAGCCAAACCCGGCCCCGGGACCCTTCAAGCGAGCAGTACTTC | CASSQTRPRDPSSEQYF
TRBJ2-4 | - | TRBV21-1 | - | TGTGCCAGCAGCGCCCGGGTGAGAGGGAAGATAAAAAACATTCAGTACTTC | CASSARVRGKIKNIQYF
TRBJ2-5 | - | TRBV7-8 | - | TGTGCCAGCAGCTTAGTTTCGGGGGTCGGGCGGGAGACCCAGTACTTC | CASSLVSGVGRETQYF
TRBJ2-1 | - | TRBV9 | TRBD2 | TGTGCCAGCAGCCCCCCAGGACTAGCGAATAGTGAGCAGTTCTTC | CASSPPGLANSEQFF
TRBJ2-7 | - | TRBV6-6 | - | TGTGCCAGCAGTTACGACACCTCAGGGTTCTACGAGCAGTACTTC | CASSYDTSGFYEQYF
TRBJ1-1 | - | TRBV28 | TRBD1 | TGTGCCAGCAGTTTACCAGGACAGGGGGCGTCTTTCTTT | CASSLPGQGASFF